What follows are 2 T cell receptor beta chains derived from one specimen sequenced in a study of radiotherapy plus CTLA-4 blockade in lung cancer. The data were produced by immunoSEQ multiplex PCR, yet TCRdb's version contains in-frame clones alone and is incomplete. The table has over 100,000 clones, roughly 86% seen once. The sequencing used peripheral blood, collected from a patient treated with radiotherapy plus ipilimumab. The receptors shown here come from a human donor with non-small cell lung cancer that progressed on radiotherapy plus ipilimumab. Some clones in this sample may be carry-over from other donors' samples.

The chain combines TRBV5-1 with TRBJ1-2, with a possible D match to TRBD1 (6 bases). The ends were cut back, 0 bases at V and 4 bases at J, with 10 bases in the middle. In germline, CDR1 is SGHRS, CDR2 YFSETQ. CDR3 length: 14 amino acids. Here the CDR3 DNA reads TGCGCCAGCAGCTTGGACAGGGAGGGCTATGGCTACACCTTC. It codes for CASSLDREGYGYTF.

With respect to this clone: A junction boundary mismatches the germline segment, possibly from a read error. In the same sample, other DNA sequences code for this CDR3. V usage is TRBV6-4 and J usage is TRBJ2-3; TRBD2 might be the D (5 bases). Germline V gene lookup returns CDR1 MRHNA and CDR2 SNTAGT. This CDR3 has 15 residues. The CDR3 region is CASSARSEGTDTQYF. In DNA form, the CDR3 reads TGTGCTAGCAGTGCTCGTAGCGAGGGCACAGATACGCAGTATTTT.